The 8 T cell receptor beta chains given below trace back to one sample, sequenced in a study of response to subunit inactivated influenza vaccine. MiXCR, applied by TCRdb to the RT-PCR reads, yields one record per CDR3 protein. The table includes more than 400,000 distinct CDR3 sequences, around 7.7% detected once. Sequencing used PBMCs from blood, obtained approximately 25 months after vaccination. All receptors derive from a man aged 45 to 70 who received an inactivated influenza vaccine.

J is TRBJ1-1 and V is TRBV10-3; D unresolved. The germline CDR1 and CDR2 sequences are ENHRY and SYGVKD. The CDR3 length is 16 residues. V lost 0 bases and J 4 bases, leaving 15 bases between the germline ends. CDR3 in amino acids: CAISESMREASTEAFF. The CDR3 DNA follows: TGTGCCATCAGTGAGTCGATGAGGGAGGCGAGCACTGAAGCTTTCTTT.

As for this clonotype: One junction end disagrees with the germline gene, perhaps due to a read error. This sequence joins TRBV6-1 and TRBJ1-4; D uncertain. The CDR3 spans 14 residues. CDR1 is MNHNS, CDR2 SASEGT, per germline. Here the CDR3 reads CTSSLTATNEKLFF. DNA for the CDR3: TGTACCAGCAGTCTTACAGCAACTAATGAAAAACTGTTTTTT.

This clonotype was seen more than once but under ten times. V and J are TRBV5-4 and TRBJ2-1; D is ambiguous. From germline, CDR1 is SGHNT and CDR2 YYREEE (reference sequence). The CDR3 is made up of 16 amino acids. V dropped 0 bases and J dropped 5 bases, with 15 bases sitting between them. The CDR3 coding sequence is TGTGCCAGCAGCTTGGAGGCGCAATCTGGAAACAATGAGCAGTTCTTC. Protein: CASSLEAQSGNNEQFF.

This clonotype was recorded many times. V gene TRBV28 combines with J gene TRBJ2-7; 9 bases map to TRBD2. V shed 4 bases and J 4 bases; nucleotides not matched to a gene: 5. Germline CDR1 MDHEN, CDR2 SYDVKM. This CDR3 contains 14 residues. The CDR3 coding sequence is TGTGCCAGCAGTTCGGCTAGCGGGACGTACGAGCAGTACTTC. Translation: CASSSASGTYEQYF.

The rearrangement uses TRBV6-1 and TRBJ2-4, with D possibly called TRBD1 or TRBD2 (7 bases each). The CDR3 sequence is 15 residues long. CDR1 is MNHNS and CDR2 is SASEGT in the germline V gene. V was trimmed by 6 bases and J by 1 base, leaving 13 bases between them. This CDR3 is CASRSGGEAKNIQYF. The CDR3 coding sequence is TGTGCCAGCAGGTCAGGGGGGGAGGCCAAAAACATTCAGTACTTC.

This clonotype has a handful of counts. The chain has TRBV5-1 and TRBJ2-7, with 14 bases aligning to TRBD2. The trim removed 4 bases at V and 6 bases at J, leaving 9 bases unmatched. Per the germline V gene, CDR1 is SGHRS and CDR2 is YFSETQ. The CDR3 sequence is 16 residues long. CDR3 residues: CASSPRMGLAGVEQYF. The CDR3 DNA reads TGCGCCAGCAGCCCCCGGATGGGACTAGCGGGAGTCGAGCAGTACTTC.

The CDR3 region is CASSITGMTTGELFF. The CDR3 DNA follows: TGTGCCAGCAGCATCACAGGGATGACTACCGGGGAGCTGTTTTTT. This chain links TRBV7-9 with TRBJ2-2; D is perhaps TRBD1 (6 bases). This CDR3 region has 15 residues. Germline CDR1 and CDR2: SEHNR and FQNEAQ (reference sequence). Trimming pared 5 bases from V and 5 bases from J, leaving 15 bases between.

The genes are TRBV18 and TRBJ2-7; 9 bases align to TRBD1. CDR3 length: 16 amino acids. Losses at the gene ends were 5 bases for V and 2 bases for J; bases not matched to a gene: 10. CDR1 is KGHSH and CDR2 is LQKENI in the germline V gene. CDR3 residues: CASSSRDRAKAYEQYF. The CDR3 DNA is TGTGCCAGCTCAAGCCGGGACAGGGCAAAGGCCTACGAGCAGTACTTC.